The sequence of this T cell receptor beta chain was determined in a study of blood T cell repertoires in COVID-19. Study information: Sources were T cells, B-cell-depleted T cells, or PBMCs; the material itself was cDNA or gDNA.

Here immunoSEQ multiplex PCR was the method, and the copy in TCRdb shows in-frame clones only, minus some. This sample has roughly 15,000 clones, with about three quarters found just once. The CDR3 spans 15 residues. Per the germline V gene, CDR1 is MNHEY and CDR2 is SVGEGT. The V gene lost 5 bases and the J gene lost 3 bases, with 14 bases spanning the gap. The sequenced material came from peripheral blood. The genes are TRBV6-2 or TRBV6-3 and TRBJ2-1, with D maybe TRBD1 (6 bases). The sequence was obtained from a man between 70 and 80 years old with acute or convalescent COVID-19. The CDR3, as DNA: TGTGCCAGCAGTGCCCCAGGACAGTTCTACAATGAGCAGTTCTTC. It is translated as CASSAPGQFYNEQFF.